This TCR beta chain was retrieved from a study of cytomegalovirus exposure and HLA in healthy donors listed by TCRdb under 2017. Some background on the complete study: In an earlier analysis of 550 to 750 of the donors, 276 Gb of sequence data and just under 120 million unique TCR beta sequences from about 190 million T cells were reported. Approximately 330 gigabases of sequencing data and 91 million or so unique TCR sequences made up an early release that covered approximately 650 HLA-typed donors. Of the approximately 400 genotyped donors, about 80% fell in the genetic ancestry cluster associated with self-reported Caucasian donors. The study was designed to test whether signatures of past pathogen exposure could be identified by cataloging public T cell receptors. The T cell repertoires of 666 subjects were profiled by immunosequencing and related to cytomegalovirus serostatus. Along with the roughly 610-subject first cohort, a separate validation cohort of some 130 different subjects was used. To predict cytomegalovirus infection status, the study brought together high-throughput TCR immunosequencing, statistical association of individual TCRs with disease status, and machine learning. A later analysis re-analyzed previously published TCR beta repertoires from roughly 630 donors and added high-resolution HLA genotyping to study TCR occurrence patterns. In the later analysis, no new phenotypic data were used to find candidate immune exposures; instead, reliance was placed on TCR beta sequences and their occurrence across donors. In an earlier analysis of roughly 580 of the donors, high-throughput TCR beta sequencing was used to judge whether each TCR beta V gene segment behaved as functional or pseudogenic. Alongside the repertoire data, information on donor age, sex, ethnicity and CMV serostatus was compiled. Genome-wide SNP genotypes for about 65% of the 666 donors were used in a later genetic analysis, which treated that subset as a discovery cohort. Every repertoire in the discovery cohort had been generated on one and the same sequencing platform. Class I and class II HLA loci were covered by the typing at four-digit resolution. The number of typed donors differed by locus: about 629-630 for A, B, C, DRB1 and DQB1; 500 to 550 for DQA1; around 580 for DPA1; and about 450 for DPB1. Because of strong linkage in the cohort, five DR-DQ haplotypes were treated as single units for association and clustering. Across approximately 400 genotyped donors of the cohort, an average of approximately 240,000 unique TCR beta nucleotide sequences per donor were sequenced, and roughly a sixth of those sequences were non-productive.

Libraries were made using the immunoSEQ multiplex PCR assay. For the multiplex PCR, a mixture combining 60 forward primers for TCR Vbeta segments and 13 reverse primers for TCR Jbeta segments was used. Amplification of the CDR3 region of rearranged TCR beta genes was performed with a multiplex PCR assay on genomic DNA. Amplified TCR beta libraries were sequenced as 87-base-pair reads on the Illumina HiSeq System. The source study handled its data this way. A later analysis tallied tens of millions of unique TCR beta chains across the 610 or so repertoires, and around 9.9 million of those chains were shared by two or more donors. Raw reads were error-corrected and collapsed into unique sequences with a nearest-neighbor algorithm that merged closely related sequences to remove PCR and sequencing errors. CDR3 sequences were aligned to IMGT reference sequences to assign V, D and J gene segments. For a sequence to be retained, a match of at least six nucleotides was required to both a V gene segment and a J gene segment. A rearrangement was called productive if the CDR3 had no stop codons and remained in frame with V and J, and every other rearrangement was called non-productive. Following IMGT convention, CDR3 was defined as the stretch from the second conserved V-encoded cysteine to the conserved J-encoded phenylalanine. The earlier analysis of some 550 of the donors excluded any sequence lacking an unambiguous match to a single V gene segment. An earlier analysis of a few hundred of the donors called V segments functional above 56.7% productive rearrangements and segregating when the between-donor standard deviation exceeded 5%. A statistical classification framework was built for diagnosing cytomegalovirus status from the catalog of TCR beta chain sequences. In a later analysis, TCR nucleotide sequences were compared against IMGT/GENE-DB human TR gene sequences so that V and J genes could be assigned. A later analysis assigned CDR3 sequences and most-parsimonious VDJ recombination scenarios with the TCRdist pipeline. In a later analysis, each TCR beta chain was defined by its CDR3 amino acid sequence together with its V-gene family, and reads without a unique V-gene family were excluded. A later analysis removed 550 to 650 highly shared, low-generation-probability nucleotide sequences to deal with suspected cross-contamination and a sequencing artifact. In a later analysis, a clonal expansion index was calculated for each public chain from normalized within-repertoire ranks of inferred template counts. A later analysis computed generation probabilities with a VDJ recombination model fitted to out-of-frame rearrangements, and checked the results against IGoR. A later analysis scored TCR-TCR, TCR-HLA and TCR-CMV co-occurrence with hypergeometric tests, applying a repertoire-size bias correction to TCR pairs. A later analysis estimated false discovery rates by permuting HLA or CMV assignments 20 times. In a later analysis, co-occurring TCRs were grouped using DBSCAN, and TCRdist sequence similarity was added for clustering within HLA-allele-positive subsets. Repertoires with fewer than 30,000 or more than 120,000 public chains, plus five repertoires with anomalous nucleotide sharing, were excluded from co-occurrence clustering. TCRdb took this table from immuneACCESS and kept in-frame rearrangements with V and J called. Such tables lack part of the clones; where checked against another copy, unresolved V genes explain under half of the gap, and the rest is unexplained. V and J calls and clone size are copied from that table; D and trimming were computed from the DNA. The sample yields about 150,000 clones; over 8% were counted once. Less than 2% of the sample comes from the top ten.

In total, fewer than 750 healthy bone marrow donors made up the cohort. Cohort members were all nominally healthy when sampled, although unrecorded immune exposures were likely present. The donor was CMV seronegative and was included in the group of a few hundred seronegative cohort members. Each donor provided a peripheral blood sample, and peripheral blood mononuclear cells were used for TCR beta sequencing. Genomic DNA was extracted from the blood cell samples with the Qiagen DNeasy Blood Extraction Kit. This clone appeared a few times. Its binding antigen is unknown. Base qualities are not recorded, but no much larger clone differs from it by a single base. The CDR3 has 17 amino acids, counting the end cysteine and phenylalanine. Only the CDR3 portion is preserved as DNA: 51 bases, with reading frame beginning at the first base. The junction carries 17 bases between V and J, which are trimmed by 0 bases and 1 base respectively. Per the germline V gene, SQVTM is the CDR1 and ANQGSEA is the CDR2.

Broad study findings and their caveats: V-gene and J-gene trimming of TCR beta chains was associated with a missense DCLRE1C variant in a later genetic analysis, and the association was replicated in an independent cohort. Because some donors lacked HLA typing at each locus, the association tests relied only on the typed subset. In a later analysis, some 18,000 TCR beta sequences were associated with specific HLA alleles at a false discovery rate of 0.05. While some public TCRs were present in many individuals, most TCR sequences turned up only very rarely across donors. The cohort was sequenced for TCR beta chains only, and without alpha or paired-chain data the features that could be detected were limited. The classifier was reported to diagnose cytomegalovirus status with high specificity and sensitivity in both the original cohort and the validation cohort. Roughly uniform sequencing depth across donors was assumed in presence/absence analyses, although this assumption may not hold. According to a later analysis, most CMV-associated TCR beta chains appeared to be HLA-restricted, and the HLA associations seemed to be driven largely by CMV exposure. The only immune exposure information available for the cohort was CMV serostatus. A later genetic analysis reported fewer N-insertions in productive TCRs among donors in an Asian-associated ancestry cluster than the approximately 700-donor mean. When HLA alleles, especially DR and DQ, strongly co-occurred, TCR associations were difficult to assign to individual alleles. Three of the identified cytomegalovirus-associated TCR beta chains were confirmed in vitro to be specific for cytomegalovirus antigens. A later analysis reported that several top co-occurrence clusters appeared linked to parvovirus B19, influenza, CMV and Epstein-Barr virus. In a later analysis, HLA-associated TCR beta chains showed more clonal expansion and lower generation probabilities than non-associated chains that were equally common. The earlier analysis of approximately 560 of the donors excluded roughly 17 rarely observed V segments, including chromosome 9 orphons, because counts were too low. In an earlier analysis of under 600 of the donors, most TCR beta V segments were observed in productive rearrangements about 90% or about 30% of the time, broadly matching IMGT annotations. It was suggested by the authors that the approach could potentially be generalized to other disease states and immunological phenotypes. A further reported finding was that TCR beta sequences accurately predicted the HLA-A and HLA-B alleles for most subjects in the first cohort. Some IMGT-functional V segments, including TRBV6-2 and TRBV6-3, could not be distinguished by the 87-base-pair reads and were therefore excluded. The sequencing pipeline was judged likely to have produced a cluster of highly shared sequence variants as a technical artifact. According to a later analysis, TCR association rates differed among HLA loci, with DRB1 alleles showing the most associated TCRs and HLA-C alleles showing the fewest. A total of some 180 TCR beta chains were listed by the study as associated with cytomegalovirus. Linkage disequilibrium might explain the correlated functional status among segregating V segments, but an unknown experimental factor could not be excluded.

The chain is encoded by TRBV29-1 joined to TRBJ2-3, with TRBD1 as a weak D call on 6 bases. This receptor was identified in a male donor in good health and CMV-seronegative. The sample was PBMCs. The nucleotides are TGCAGCGTTGAAGATTTTCGACCGGGACACCGCACAGATACGCAGTATTTT. It translates as CSVEDFRPGHRTDTQYF.